This T cell receptor beta chain was identified in a study of cytomegalovirus exposure and HLA in healthy donors. The PCR contained 60 Vbeta and 13 Jbeta primers. Here immunoSEQ multiplex PCR was the method, and the copy in TCRdb shows in-frame clones only, minus some. The data show 98,000 or so clones, around three quarters seen once. The CDR3 has 15 residues. The V gene lost 6 bases and the J gene lost 4 bases, with 15 bases spanning the gap. Germline lookup yields CDR1 SNHLY and CDR2 FYNNEI. Sequenced material: PBMCs. The rearrangement uses TRBV2 and TRBJ2-2; tentative D call: TRBD1 (6 bases). This clonotype originated in a man aged 55 to 69 in good health and CMV-seropositive. CDR3 in DNA: TGTGCCAGCAGGGTCGGTACAGGGTCCACCGGGGAGCTGTTTTTT. Translation: CASRVGTGSTGELFF.